The 7 T cell receptor beta chains below come from one sample, sequenced in a study of control samples from healthy donors and cancer patients. Clones were read by immunoSEQ multiplex PCR, and TCRdb kept only the in-frame ones, dropping some. The table shows under 85,000 clones, with around 90% occurring only once. Sequencing input: PBMCs. These receptors were taken from a man aged 55 to 69 with colorectal cancer.

This clone was observed a handful of times. The V gene is TRBV5-1, the J gene TRBJ2-1; the D is unclear. The CDR3 runs to 15 residues. Germline V gives CDR1 SGHRS, CDR2 YFSETQ. V was trimmed by 1 base and J by 0 bases, leaving 8 bases between them. The CDR3: CASSLIPTSYNEQFF. The CDR3 DNA sequence: TGCGCCAGCAGCTTGATACCCACCTCCTACAATGAGCAGTTCTTC.

V and J are TRBV2 and TRBJ2-5; D is unclear. Trimming took off 5 bases at V and 4 bases at J, with 11 bases between the two ends. The germline gives CDR1 SNHLY, CDR2 FYNNEI. This CDR3 is built from 13 residues. The CDR3 coding sequence is TGTGCCAGCAGTTTCTACCTGACAGAGACCCAGTACTTC. Amino acid sequence: CASSFYLTETQYF.

This chain links TRBV5-1 with TRBJ1-5; the match to TRBD1 covers 9 bases. In germline, CDR1 is SGHRS, CDR2 YFSETQ. The J segment lost 2 bases and the V segment lost 3 bases, leaving 0 bases of the junction unmatched. The CDR3 loop spans 14 amino acids. CDR3 DNA: TGCGCCAGCAGCTGGACAGGGGGCAATCAGCCCCAGCATTTT. Amino acid sequence: CASSWTGGNQPQHF.

The CDR3 sequence is CASSRQAYEQYF. DNA for the CDR3: TGTGCCAGCAGCCGCCAGGCTTACGAGCAGTACTTC. The V and J genes are TRBV3-1 (or the pseudogene TRBV3-2) and TRBJ2-7; D uncertain. CDR3 length: 12 amino acids. The V end was cut by 4 bases, the J end by 4 bases, with 8 bases between. Germline CDR1 LGHDT, CDR2 YNNKEL (reference sequence).

The chain's CDR3 is CASSQVEAGELFF. CDR3 nucleotides: TGTGCCAGCAGCCAGGTGGAGGCCGGGGAGCTGTTTTTT. The chain joins TRBV14 to TRBJ2-2; possibly TRBD2 for D (5 bases). Germline V CDR1 and CDR2: SGHDN, FVKESK. Trimming removed 3 bases from V and 6 bases from J, with 8 bases in between. This CDR3 has 13 residues.

This rearrangement joins TRBV7-9 to TRBJ2-5; 9 bases match TRBD1. Germline CDR1 is SEHNR and CDR2 is FQNEAQ (reference sequence). The trim removed 6 bases at V and 5 bases at J, leaving 4 bases unmatched. The CDR3 spans 13 residues. As DNA, the CDR3 is TGTGCCAGCAGATACAGGGGGCCGGAGACCCAGTACTTC. As protein: CASRYRGPETQYF. The full variable domain, its missing parts supplied by reference TRBV7-9 and TRBJ2-5, is DTGVSQNPRHKITKRGQNVTFRCDPISEHNRLYWYRQTLGQGPEFLTYFQNEAQLEKSRLLSDRFSAERPKGSFSTLEIQRTEQGDSAMYLCASRYRGPETQYFGPGTRLLVL.

The chain recombines TRBV20-1 with TRBJ2-4, with TRBD2 identical over 14 bases. Germline loops: CDR1 DFQATT, CDR2 SNEGSKA (reference sequence). Trimming took 3 bases from V and 2 from J; bases not matched to a gene: 12. The CDR3 length is 19 residues. CDR3 loop: CSASNRLAGGPGSKNIQYF. The CDR3 DNA reads TGCAGTGCTAGTAACCGACTAGCGGGGGGGCCGGGGTCCAAAAACATTCAGTACTTC.